The 27 T cell receptor beta chains listed next were all sequenced from one sample in a study of CD8 T cell repertoires and HIV-1 epitope variants. The table came from immunoSEQ multiplex PCR; TCRdb's copy has only in-frame clones and leaves some out. The sample includes under 100,000 clones, around 75% of them seen just once. Source material: uncultured baseline CD8+ T cells from peripheral blood mononuclear cells (PBMCs). The source is a male donor with HIV.

The chain has TRBV7-6 and TRBJ1-3, with no clear D. Per the germline V gene, CDR1 is SGHVS and CDR2 is FNYEAQ. The V and J ends lost 8 bases and 0 bases respectively, with 8 bases between them. The CDR3 spans 13 residues. The CDR3 sequence is CASGQTSGNTIYF. The DNA of the CDR3 is TGTGCCAGCGGGCAGACCTCTGGAAACACCATATATTTT.

The J gene is TRBJ2-1, the V gene TRBV6-5; possible D gene TRBD2, 5 bases. The germline CDR1 and CDR2 sequences are MNHEY and SVGAGI. This CDR3 region has 12 residues. V was trimmed by 2 bases and J by 9 bases, leaving 8 bases between them. CDR3 bases: TGTGCCAGCAGTTACACTGGACTTGAGCAGTTCTTC. Residues: CASSYTGLEQFF.

For this clone: The sample contains more than one DNA sequence encoding this CDR3. V gene TRBV5-4 combines with J gene TRBJ1-1; tentatively, D is TRBD1 (6 bases). The germline V and J ends were trimmed by 2 bases and 4 bases, with 9 bases remaining between them. The CDR3 is 13 residues long. Germline V lookup: CDR1 SGHNT, CDR2 YYREEE (reference sequence). CDR3 loop: CASSFGRGTEAFF. In DNA, the CDR3 is TGTGCCAGCAGCTTTGGCAGGGGCACTGAAGCTTTCTTT.

The V call is TRBV7-2, the J call TRBJ2-2; maybe TRBD1 (6 bases). The CDR3 spans 15 residues. V dropped 5 bases and J dropped 3 bases, with 13 bases sitting between them. Looked up from germline, CDR1 is SGHTA and CDR2 is FQGNSA. CDR3 sequence reads: CASSPDRHYTGELFF. Written as DNA, the CDR3 is TGTGCCAGCAGCCCCGACAGGCACTACACCGGGGAGCTGTTTTTT.

The chain has TRBV15 and TRBJ1-2; 9 nucleotides align to TRBD1. The CDR3 loop spans 16 amino acids. Looked up from germline, CDR1 is LNHNV and CDR2 is YYDKDF (reference sequence). V lost 0 bases to trimming and J lost 8 bases; unmatched junction nucleotides: 10. In DNA form, the CDR3 reads TGTGCCACCAGCAGAGATTCGGGACAGGGCCCAGGGGGCTACACCTTC. Protein: CATSRDSGQGPGGYTF.

The gene calls are TRBV6-1 and TRBJ1-2, with 8 nucleotides matching TRBD1. The germline V gene encodes CDR1 MNHNS and CDR2 SASEGT. The V segment lost 7 bases and the J segment 7 bases; nucleotides outside the gene matches: 11. The CDR3 runs to 14 residues. The chain's CDR3 is CASTVDRGWGGYTF. In nucleotides, the CDR3 is TGTGCCAGCACCGTTGACAGGGGATGGGGTGGCTACACCTTC.

This clone was counted between two and nine times. The chain joins TRBV19 to TRBJ1-1; TRBD1 is a possible D gene (5 bases). The V gene's germline CDR1 is LNHDA and CDR2 SQIVND (reference sequence). This CDR3 spans 12 amino acids. V gave up 8 bases and J gave up 4 bases, with 11 bases separating them. CDR3 region: CASSFGATEAFF. The CDR3, as DNA: TGTGCCAGTTCCTTCGGGGCCACTGAAGCTTTCTTT.

V usage is TRBV28 and J usage is TRBJ1-2; 10 bases fit TRBD1. Per germline, CDR1 MDHEN and CDR2 SYDVKM. The CDR3 consists of 15 residues. With V trimmed by 6 bases and J by 7 bases, 11 bases remained unmatched. This chain's CDR3 is CASRFLGQGVSGYTF. For the CDR3, the DNA is TGTGCCAGCAGATTCCTCGGACAGGGGGTATCTGGCTACACCTTC.

The chain is built from TRBV28 and TRBJ1-5; D is undetermined. V gave up 3 bases and J gave up 3 bases, with 0 bases separating them. The CDR3 contains 11 residues. The V gene's germline CDR1 is MDHEN and CDR2 SYDVKM. CDR3 amino acids: CASSFNQPQHF. The CDR3 DNA follows: TGTGCCAGCAGTTTCAATCAGCCCCAGCATTTT.

In DNA form, the CDR3 reads TGTGCCAGCAGCGTAGCGGGGGATCCCTACAATGAGCAGTTCTTC. Translating it yields CASSVAGDPYNEQFF. The chain joins TRBV9 to TRBJ2-1; tentatively, D is TRBD2 (6 bases). The CDR3 covers 15 residues. The germline gives CDR1 SGDLS, CDR2 YYNGEE. Trimming pared 0 bases from V and 2 bases from J, leaving 9 bases between.

The chain joins TRBV28 to TRBJ2-7; D may correspond to TRBD1 or TRBD2 (5 bases each). Germline CDR1 MDHEN, CDR2 SYDVKM. CDR3 size: 14 residues. Deletions cut 3 bases from V and 5 bases from J, with 14 bases between. This CDR3 reads CASSLSGTTHEQYF. The DNA for the CDR3 is TGTGCCAGCAGTTTGTCCGGGACCACCCACGAGCAGTACTTC.

The gene calls are TRBV6-6 and TRBJ2-3; TRBD2 aligns across 10 bases. Unmatched junction bases numbered 12, after V lost 6 bases and J lost 6 bases. The CDR3 loop spans 16 amino acids. CDR1 is MNHNY, CDR2 SVGAGI, per germline (reference sequence). For the CDR3, the DNA is TGTGCCAGCAGACGAAACACCGGGACTAGCGTGGATACGCAGTATTTT. As protein: CASRRNTGTSVDTQYF.

This clone was recorded once. Other DNA sequences in this sample translate to the same CDR3. This chain uses TRBV28 with TRBJ2-7; D is perhaps TRBD1 (5 bases). Germline V gene data show CDR1 as MDHEN and CDR2 as SYDVKM. V lost 2 bases, J lost 7 bases, and 6 bases lay in between. This CDR3 contains 11 residues. CDR3 coding DNA: TGTGCCAGCAGTTTAGGGGCTGAGCAGTACTTC. Translating gives CASSLGAEQYF.

The chain joins TRBV5-8 to TRBJ1-5; the D is unclear. Germline assignment: CDR1 SGHTS and CDR2 YDEGEE. Trimming shortened V by 4 bases and J by 3 bases, and 17 bases separated the two germline ends. The CDR3 spans 16 residues. As DNA, the CDR3 is TGTGCCAGCAGCCGTCCTCAAGGCCTGTCCAATCAGCCCCAGCATTTT. Translation: CASSRPQGLSNQPQHF.

This chain links TRBV13 with TRBJ2-3; D ambiguous. The germline CDR1 and CDR2 sequences are PRHDT and FYEKMQ (reference sequence). V shed 2 bases and J shed 4 bases, with 13 bases lying between them. CDR3 length equals 15 residues. This CDR3 is CASSLIIRGADTQYF. In DNA, the CDR3 is TGTGCCAGCAGCTTAATCATCCGTGGAGCAGATACGCAGTATTTT. Looking up the rest from reference TRBV13 and TRBJ2-3 gives the full variable domain: AAGVIQSPRHLIKEKRETATLKCYPIPRHDTVYWYQQGPGQDPQFLISFYEKMQSDKGSIPDRFSAQQFSDYHSELNMSSLELGDSALYFCASSLIIRGADTQYFGPGTRLTVL.

This CDR3 is CSADARQAINEQFF. CDR3 DNA: TGCAGCGCGGATGCTAGACAGGCTATCAATGAGCAGTTCTTC. This chain connects TRBV29-1 to TRBJ2-1; weak D call: TRBD1 (6 bases). CDR3 length equals 14 residues. CDR1 and CDR2 (germline): SQVTM, ANQGSEA. V lost 7 bases and J 6 bases, leaving 19 bases between the germline ends.

In its sample, this clone was seen once. This sequence joins TRBV7-2 and TRBJ1-2, with 7 bases lining up with TRBD1. From germline, CDR1 is SGHTA and CDR2 FQGNSA. The CDR3 runs to 14 residues. Unmatched junction bases numbered 8, after V lost 5 bases and J lost 5 bases. CDR3 sequence: CASSADRRTYGYTF. In DNA form, the CDR3 reads TGTGCCAGCAGCGCGGACAGGAGGACATATGGCTACACCTTC.

The V call is TRBV10-2, the J call TRBJ2-7, with TRBD1 identical over 7 bases. The length of the CDR3 is 14 residues. V lost 5 bases and J lost 2; bases outside the gene matches: 6. Germline CDR1 is WSHSY and CDR2 is SAAADI. The CDR3 bases are TGCGCCAGCAGTAGCACCGGGACAGCCTACGAGCAGTACTTC. Amino acids: CASSSTGTAYEQYF.

The chain combines TRBV7-2 with TRBJ1-2; TRBD1 matches 11 bases. The CDR3 covers 14 residues. Germline CDR1 reads SGHTA; CDR2 reads FQGNSA. Germline trimming cut 4 bases from V and 3 bases from J; bases unmatched to any gene: 1. In DNA form, the CDR3 reads TGTGCCAGCAGCTCGGGACAGGGGGACTATGGCTACACCTTC. It is translated as CASSSGQGDYGYTF.

The gene calls are TRBV10-3 and TRBJ1-4, with D tentatively TRBD1 (5 bases). CDR1 is ENHRY, CDR2 SYGVKD, per germline. The CDR3 runs to 15 residues. V lost 8 bases and J 2 bases, leaving 15 bases between the germline ends. For the CDR3, the DNA is TGTGCCATCGGGGGATCTGAGGGTACTAATGAAAAACTGTTTTTT. Translating gives CAIGGSEGTNEKLFF.

The chain carries TRBV7-2 and TRBJ2-1; D is unresolved. This CDR3 is built from 15 residues. Germline lookup yields CDR1 SGHTA and CDR2 FQGNSA. The V and J ends lost 5 bases and 3 bases respectively, with 14 bases between them. DNA of the CDR3: TGTGCCAGCAGCCCTCCGGACGGCATCTACAATGAGCAGTTCTTC. Translation: CASSPPDGIYNEQFF. The whole variable domain, filled in from reference TRBV7-2 and TRBJ2-1, reads GAGVSQSPSNKVTEKGKDVELRCDPISGHTALYWYRQSLGQGLEFLIYFQGNSAPDKSGLPSDRFSAERTGGSVSTLTIQRTQQEDSAVYLCASSPPDGIYNEQFFGPGTRLTVL.

The chain carries TRBV27 and TRBJ1-2, with a tentative D call TRBD1 (6 bases). The CDR3 totals 13 residues. V lost 6 bases, J lost 4 bases, and 12 bases lay in between. Looked up from germline, CDR1 is MNHEY and CDR2 is SMNVEV (reference sequence). This CDR3 reads CASSSDRFYGYTF. CDR3 DNA sequence: TGTGCCAGCAGCTCGGACAGATTCTATGGCTACACCTTC.

The rearrangement links TRBV9 to TRBJ2-1; no definite D call. The CDR3 is 14 amino acids. Per germline, CDR1 SGDLS and CDR2 YYNGEE. Trimming shortened V by 0 bases and J by 16 bases, and 20 bases separated the two germline ends. The CDR3 sequence is CASSVGVGGSDQFF. The CDR3 DNA is TGTGCCAGCAGCGTAGGGGTAGGTGGGTCTGACCAATTCTTC.

The CDR3 loop reads CASSIGQYNEQFF. CDR3 bases: TGTGCCAGTAGTATAGGACAGTACAATGAGCAGTTCTTC. This sequence joins TRBV19 and TRBJ2-1; TRBD1 might be the D (5 bases). The CDR3 contains 13 residues. Germline V gives CDR1 LNHDA, CDR2 SQIVND (reference sequence). Trimming removed 1 base from V and 4 bases from J, with 5 bases in between.

V usage is TRBV6-6 and J usage is TRBJ1-1; D is possibly TRBD1 (6 bases). The CDR3 covers 15 residues. The V end was cut by 4 bases, the J end by 0 bases, with 12 bases between. Germline-derived CDR1 and CDR2 are MNHNY and SVGAGI (reference sequence). This CDR3 is CASSSQGSLNTEAFF. The CDR3 region has the DNA TGTGCCAGCAGTTCACAGGGAAGCTTGAACACTGAAGCTTTCTTT.

This sequence joins TRBV28 and TRBJ1-3, with 7 bases matching TRBD1. The V and J ends lost 5 bases and 1 base, in that order; junction bases with no gene match: 2. Germline V gene sequence: CDR1 MDHEN, CDR2 SYDVKM. The CDR3 length is 14 residues. CDR3 nucleotides: TGTGCCAGCAGTCAGACAGGGTCTGGAAACACCATATATTTT. This codes for CASSQTGSGNTIYF. Combining the CDR3 with reference TRBV28 and TRBJ1-3 gives the whole variable domain DVKVTQSSRYLVKRTGEKVFLECVQDMDHENMFWYRQDPGLGLRLIYFSYDVKMKEKGDIPEGYSVSREKKERFSLILESASTNQTSMYLCASSQTGSGNTIYFGEGSWLTVV.

This chain uses TRBV7-2 with TRBJ2-7, with D possibly TRBD1 on 7 matching bases. CDR1 is SGHTA, CDR2 FQGNSA, per germline. This CDR3 comprises 14 residues. Trimming took 8 bases from V and 0 from J, leaving 14 bases between them. The CDR3 protein is CASGQGGPSYEQYF. The CDR3 DNA is TGTGCCAGCGGGCAGGGGGGCCCCTCCTACGAGCAGTACTTC. Combining the CDR3 with reference TRBV7-2 and TRBJ2-7 gives the whole variable domain GAGVSQSPSNKVTEKGKDVELRCDPISGHTALYWYRQSLGQGLEFLIYFQGNSAPDKSGLPSDRFSAERTGGSVSTLTIQRTQQEDSAVYLCASGQGGPSYEQYFGPGTRLTVT.